This TCR beta chain was identified during a study of blood T cell repertoires in COVID-19. Libraries were prepared by immunoSEQ multiplex PCR; TCRdb keeps only in-frame clonotypes and omits some of them. The sample lists fewer than 100,000 clones, about 80% occurring once. The CDR3 sequence is 15 residues long. The germline gives CDR1 SGHNT, CDR2 YENEEA. With V trimmed by 3 bases and J by 1 base, 4 bases remained unmatched. The rearrangement uses TRBV11-3 and TRBJ2-3; TRBD2 matches 7 bases. Material: peripheral blood. This TCR was recovered from a woman in her 70s with acute or convalescent COVID-19. CDR3 loop: CASSLGRGGTDTQYF. The CDR3 nucleotides read TGTGCCAGCAGCTTGGGACGGGGGGGCACAGATACGCAGTATTTT.